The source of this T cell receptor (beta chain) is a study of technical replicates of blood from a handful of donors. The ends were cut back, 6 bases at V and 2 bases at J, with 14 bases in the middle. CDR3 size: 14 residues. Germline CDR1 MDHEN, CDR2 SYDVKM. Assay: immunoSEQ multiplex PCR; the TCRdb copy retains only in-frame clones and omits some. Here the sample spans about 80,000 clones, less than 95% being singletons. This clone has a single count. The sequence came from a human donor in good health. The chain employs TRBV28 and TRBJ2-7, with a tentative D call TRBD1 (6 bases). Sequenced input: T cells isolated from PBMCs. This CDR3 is CASRTGDLTYEQYF. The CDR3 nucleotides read TGTGCCAGCAGGACAGGCGATCTAACCTACGAGCAGTACTTC.